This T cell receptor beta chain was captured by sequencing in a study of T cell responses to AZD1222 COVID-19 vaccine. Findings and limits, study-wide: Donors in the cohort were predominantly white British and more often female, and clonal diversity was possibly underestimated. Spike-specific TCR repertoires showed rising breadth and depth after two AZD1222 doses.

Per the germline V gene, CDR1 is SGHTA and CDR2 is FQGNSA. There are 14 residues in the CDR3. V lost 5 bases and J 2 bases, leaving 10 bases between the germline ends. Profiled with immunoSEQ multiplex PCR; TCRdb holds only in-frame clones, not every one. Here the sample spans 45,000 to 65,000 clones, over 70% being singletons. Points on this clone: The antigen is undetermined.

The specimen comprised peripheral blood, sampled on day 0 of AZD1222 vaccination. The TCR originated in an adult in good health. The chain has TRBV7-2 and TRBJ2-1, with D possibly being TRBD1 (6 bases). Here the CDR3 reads CASSIQGTYNEQFF. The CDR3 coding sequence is TGTGCCAGCAGCATACAGGGTACCTACAATGAGCAGTTCTTC.